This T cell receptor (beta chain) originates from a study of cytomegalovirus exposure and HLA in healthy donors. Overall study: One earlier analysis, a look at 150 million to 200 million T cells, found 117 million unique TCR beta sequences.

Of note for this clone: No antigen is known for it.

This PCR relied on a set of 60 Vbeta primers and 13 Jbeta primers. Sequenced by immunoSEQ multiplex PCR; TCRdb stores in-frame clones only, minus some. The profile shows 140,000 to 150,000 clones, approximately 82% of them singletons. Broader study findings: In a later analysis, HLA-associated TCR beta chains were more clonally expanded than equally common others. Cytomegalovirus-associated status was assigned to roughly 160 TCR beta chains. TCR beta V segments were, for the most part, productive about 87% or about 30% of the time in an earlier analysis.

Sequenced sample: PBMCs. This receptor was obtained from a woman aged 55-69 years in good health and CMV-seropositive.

The CDR3 is CASSRTPRTDSNYGYTF. The CDR3, as DNA: TGCGCCAGCAGCCGTACGCCTCGGACGGACTCTAACTATGGCTACACCTTC. The chain links TRBV4-1 to TRBJ1-2; D not certain. Germline loops: CDR1 MGHRA, CDR2 YSYEKL. CDR3 length: 17 residues. Trimming stripped 4 bases from V and 0 bases from J, with 18 bases between.